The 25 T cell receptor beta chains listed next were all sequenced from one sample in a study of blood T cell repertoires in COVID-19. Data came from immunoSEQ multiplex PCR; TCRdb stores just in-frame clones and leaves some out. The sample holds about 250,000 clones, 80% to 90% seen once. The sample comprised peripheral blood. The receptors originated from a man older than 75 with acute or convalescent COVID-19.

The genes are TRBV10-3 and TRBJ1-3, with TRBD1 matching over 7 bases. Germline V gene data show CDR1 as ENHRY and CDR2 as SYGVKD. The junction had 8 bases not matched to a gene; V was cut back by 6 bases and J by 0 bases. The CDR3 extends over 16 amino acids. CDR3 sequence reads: CAISPNSGGSGNTIYF. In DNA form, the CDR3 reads TGTGCCATCAGCCCGAACTCAGGGGGCTCTGGAAACACCATATATTTT.

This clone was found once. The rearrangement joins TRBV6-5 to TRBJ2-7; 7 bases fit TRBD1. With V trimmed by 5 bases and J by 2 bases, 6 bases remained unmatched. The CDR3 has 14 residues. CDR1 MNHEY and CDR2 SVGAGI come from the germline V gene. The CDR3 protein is CASSPGTATYEQYF. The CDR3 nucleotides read TGTGCCAGCAGTCCCGGGACAGCGACCTACGAGCAGTACTTC.

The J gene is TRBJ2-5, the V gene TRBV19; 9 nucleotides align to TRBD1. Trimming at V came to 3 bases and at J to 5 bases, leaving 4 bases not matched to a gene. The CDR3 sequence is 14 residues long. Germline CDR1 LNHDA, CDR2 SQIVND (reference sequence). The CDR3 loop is CASSMRTGAETQYF. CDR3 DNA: TGTGCCAGTAGTATGCGGACAGGGGCGGAGACCCAGTACTTC.

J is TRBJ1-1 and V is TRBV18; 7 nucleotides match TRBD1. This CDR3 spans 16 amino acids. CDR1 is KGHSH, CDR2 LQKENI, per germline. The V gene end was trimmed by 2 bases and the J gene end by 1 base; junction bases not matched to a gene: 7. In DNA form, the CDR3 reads TGTGCCAGCTCACCAACCCTGGGACAGCCGAACACTGAAGCTTTCTTT. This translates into CASSPTLGQPNTEAFF. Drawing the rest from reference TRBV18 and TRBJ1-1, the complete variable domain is NAGVMQNPRHLVRRRGQEARLRCSPMKGHSHVYWYRQLPEEGLKFMVYLQKENIIDESGMPKERFSAEFPKEGPSILRIQQVVRGDSAAYFCASSPTLGQPNTEAFFGQGTRLTVV.

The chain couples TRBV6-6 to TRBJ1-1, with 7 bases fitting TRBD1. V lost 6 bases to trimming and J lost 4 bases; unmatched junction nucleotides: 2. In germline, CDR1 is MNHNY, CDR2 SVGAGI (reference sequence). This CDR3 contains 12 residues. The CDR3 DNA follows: TGTGCCAGCAGACGGGACAGCACTGAAGCTTTCTTT. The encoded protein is CASRRDSTEAFF.

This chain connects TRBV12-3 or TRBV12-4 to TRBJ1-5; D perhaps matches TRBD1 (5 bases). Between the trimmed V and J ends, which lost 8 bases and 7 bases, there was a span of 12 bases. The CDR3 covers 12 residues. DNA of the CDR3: TGTGCCAGCGCTTTGGGGCAGCAGCCCCAGCATTTT. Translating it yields CASALGQQPQHF.

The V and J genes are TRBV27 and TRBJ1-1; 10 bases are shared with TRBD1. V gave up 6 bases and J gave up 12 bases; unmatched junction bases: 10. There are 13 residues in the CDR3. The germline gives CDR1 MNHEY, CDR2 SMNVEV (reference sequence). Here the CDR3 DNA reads TGTGCCAGCAGCATACCGGGACAGGGGATGTCTTTCTTT. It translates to CASSIPGQGMSFF.

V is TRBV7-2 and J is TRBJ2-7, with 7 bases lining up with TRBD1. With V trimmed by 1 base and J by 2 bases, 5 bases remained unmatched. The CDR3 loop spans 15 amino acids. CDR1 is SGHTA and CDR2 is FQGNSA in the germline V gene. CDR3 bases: TGTGCCAGCAGCTTAGGGGGACAGACCACCTACGAGCAGTACTTC. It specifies CASSLGGQTTYEQYF.

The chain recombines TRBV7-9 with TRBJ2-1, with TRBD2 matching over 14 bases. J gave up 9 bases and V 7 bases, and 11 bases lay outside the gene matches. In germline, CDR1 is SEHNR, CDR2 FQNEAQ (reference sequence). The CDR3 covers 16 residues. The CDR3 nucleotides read TGTGCCAGCACAACAAGGATGGGACTAGCGGGAGTTGAGCAGTTCTTC. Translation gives CASTTRMGLAGVEQFF.

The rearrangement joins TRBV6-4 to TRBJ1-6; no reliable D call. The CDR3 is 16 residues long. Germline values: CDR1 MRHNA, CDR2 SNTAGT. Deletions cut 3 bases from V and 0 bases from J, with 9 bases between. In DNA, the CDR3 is TGTGCCAGCAGTGAATTCGGGAGCTCCTATAATTCACCCCTCCACTTT. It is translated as CASSEFGSSYNSPLHF.

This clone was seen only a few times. CDR3 loop: CASRAKGADNSPLHF. In nucleotides, the CDR3 is TGTGCCAGCAGAGCGAAAGGGGCCGATAATTCACCCCTCCACTTT. This chain links TRBV6-5 with TRBJ1-6, with D maybe TRBD1 (5 bases). The germline V gene has CDR1 MNHEY and CDR2 SVGAGI. This CDR3 spans 15 amino acids. V was trimmed by 6 bases and J by 5 bases, leaving 14 bases between them.

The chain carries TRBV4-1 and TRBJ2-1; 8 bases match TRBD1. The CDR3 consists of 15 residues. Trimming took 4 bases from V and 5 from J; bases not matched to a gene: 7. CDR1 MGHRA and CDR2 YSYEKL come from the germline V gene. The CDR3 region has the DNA TGCGCCAGCAGCCGTATAGGGACAGGAAACAATGAGCAGTTCTTC. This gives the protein CASSRIGTGNNEQFF.

CDR3 region: CASSIGTQSGANVLTF. In DNA, the CDR3 is TGTGCCAGTAGTATCGGGACTCAATCTGGGGCCAACGTCCTGACTTTC. V usage is TRBV19 and J usage is TRBJ2-6; maybe TRBD2 (6 bases). Trimming took 3 bases from V and 1 from J, leaving 10 bases between them. This CDR3 comprises 16 residues. The germline V gene has CDR1 LNHDA and CDR2 SQIVND (reference sequence).

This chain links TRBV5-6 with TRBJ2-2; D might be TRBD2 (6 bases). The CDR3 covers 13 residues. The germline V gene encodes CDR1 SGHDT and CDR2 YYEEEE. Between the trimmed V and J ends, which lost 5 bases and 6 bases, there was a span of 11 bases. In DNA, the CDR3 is TGTGCCAGCAGACGTTGGGGGGCCGGGGAGCTGTTTTTT. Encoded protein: CASRRWGAGELFF. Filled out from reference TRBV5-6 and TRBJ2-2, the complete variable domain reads DAGVTQSPTHLIKTRGQQVTLRCSPKSGHDTVSWYQQALGQGPQFIFQYYEEEERQRGNFPDRFSGHQFPNYSSELNVNALLLGDSALYLCASRRWGAGELFFGEGSRLTVL.

CDR3 nucleotide sequence: TGTGCCACCAGTGACCCCCGGGATAGCTACGAAACCGGGGAGCTGTTTTTT. Its protein is CATSDPRDSYETGELFF. The chain is built from TRBV24-1 and TRBJ2-2, with D possibly TRBD2 on 5 matching bases. The CDR3 covers 17 residues. CDR1 and CDR2 from the germline V gene are KGHDR and SFDVKD. Trimming left V 4 bases short and J 5 bases short, with 19 bases between.

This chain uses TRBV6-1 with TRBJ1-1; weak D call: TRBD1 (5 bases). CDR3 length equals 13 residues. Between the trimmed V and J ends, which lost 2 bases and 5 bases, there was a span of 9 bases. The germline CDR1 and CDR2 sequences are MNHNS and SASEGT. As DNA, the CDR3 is TGTGCCAGCAGTGAAAATCGGGGGACTGAAGCTTTCTTT. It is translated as CASSENRGTEAFF.

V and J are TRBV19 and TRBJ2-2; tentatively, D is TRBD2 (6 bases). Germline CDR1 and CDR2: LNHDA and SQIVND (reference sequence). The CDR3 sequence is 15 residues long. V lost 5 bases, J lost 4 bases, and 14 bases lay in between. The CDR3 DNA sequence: TGTGCCAGTAGTTTACGGGAGAGTGGCACCGGGGAGCTGTTTTTT. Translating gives CASSLRESGTGELFF.

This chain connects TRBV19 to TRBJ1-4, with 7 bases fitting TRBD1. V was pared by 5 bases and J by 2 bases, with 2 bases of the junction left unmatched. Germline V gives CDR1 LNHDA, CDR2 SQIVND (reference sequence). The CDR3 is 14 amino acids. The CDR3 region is CASSLTGTNEKLFF. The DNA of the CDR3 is TGTGCCAGTAGTCTGACAGGGACTAATGAAAAACTGTTTTTT. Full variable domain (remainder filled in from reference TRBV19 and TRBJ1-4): DGGITQSPKYLFRKEGQNVTLSCEQNLNHDAMYWYRQDPGQGLRLIYYSQIVNDFQKGDIAEGYSVSREKKESFPLTVTSAQKNPTAFYLCASSLTGTNEKLFFGSGTQLSVL.

The CDR3 nucleotides are TGTGCCACCAGTGATCGGACTAGCGGGAGTTTCAATGAGCAGTTCTTC. Amino acid sequence: CATSDRTSGSFNEQFF. The rearrangement joins TRBV24-1 to TRBJ2-1, with TRBD2 identical over 13 bases. V lost 3 bases to trimming and J lost 6 bases; unmatched junction nucleotides: 4. The germline CDR1 and CDR2 sequences are KGHDR and SFDVKD. The CDR3 covers 16 residues.

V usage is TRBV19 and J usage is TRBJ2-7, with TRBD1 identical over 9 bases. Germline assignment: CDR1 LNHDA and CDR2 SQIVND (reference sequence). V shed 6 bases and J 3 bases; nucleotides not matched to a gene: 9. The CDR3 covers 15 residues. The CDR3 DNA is TGTGCCAGTAGCCCGGGACAGGGCGTCGGCTACGAGCAGTACTTC. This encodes CASSPGQGVGYEQYF.

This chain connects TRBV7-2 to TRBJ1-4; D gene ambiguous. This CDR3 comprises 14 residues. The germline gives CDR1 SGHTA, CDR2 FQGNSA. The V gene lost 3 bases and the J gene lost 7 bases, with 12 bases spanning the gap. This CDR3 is CASSLAGSVEKLFF. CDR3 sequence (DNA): TGTGCCAGCAGCTTGGCAGGCTCCGTTGAAAAACTGTTTTTT.

CDR3 in DNA: TGTGCTACGGCATCGGGGGTTCAAGAGACCCAGTACTTC. Its translation is CATASGVQETQYF. The V call is TRBV19, the J call TRBJ2-5; a possible D gene is TRBD2 (6 bases). CDR3 length: 13 residues. The germline gives CDR1 LNHDA, CDR2 SQIVND (reference sequence).

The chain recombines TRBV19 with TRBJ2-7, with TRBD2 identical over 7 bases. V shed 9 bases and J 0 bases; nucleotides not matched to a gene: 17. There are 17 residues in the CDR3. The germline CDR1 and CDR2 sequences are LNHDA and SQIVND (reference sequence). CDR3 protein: CASSGTESGKSSYEQYF. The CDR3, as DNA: TGTGCCAGCTCCGGGACGGAGAGCGGGAAAAGCTCCTACGAGCAGTACTTC.

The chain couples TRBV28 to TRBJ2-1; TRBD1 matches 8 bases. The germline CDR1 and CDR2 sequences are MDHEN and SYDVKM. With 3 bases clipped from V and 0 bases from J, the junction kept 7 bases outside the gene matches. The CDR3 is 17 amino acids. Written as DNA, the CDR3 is TGTGCCAGCAGTTTCTTGACAGGGGCAAGCTCCTACAATGAGCAGTTCTTC. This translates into CASSFLTGASSYNEQFF. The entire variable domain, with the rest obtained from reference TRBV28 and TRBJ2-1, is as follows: DVKVTQSSRYLVKRTGEKVFLECVQDMDHENMFWYRQDPGLGLRLIYFSYDVKMKEKGDIPEGYSVSREKKERFSLILESASTNQTSMYLCASSFLTGASSYNEQFFGPGTRLTVL.

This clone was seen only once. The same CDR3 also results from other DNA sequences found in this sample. The chain's CDR3 is CASSIGQPNYGYTF. The CDR3, as DNA: TGTGCCAGTAGCATTGGACAGCCCAACTATGGCTACACCTTC. The J gene is TRBJ1-2, the V gene TRBV19, with D perhaps TRBD1 (6 bases). The CDR3 extends over 14 amino acids. V lost 6 bases and J 2 bases, leaving 13 bases between the germline ends. Germline V lookup: CDR1 LNHDA, CDR2 SQIVND (reference sequence).